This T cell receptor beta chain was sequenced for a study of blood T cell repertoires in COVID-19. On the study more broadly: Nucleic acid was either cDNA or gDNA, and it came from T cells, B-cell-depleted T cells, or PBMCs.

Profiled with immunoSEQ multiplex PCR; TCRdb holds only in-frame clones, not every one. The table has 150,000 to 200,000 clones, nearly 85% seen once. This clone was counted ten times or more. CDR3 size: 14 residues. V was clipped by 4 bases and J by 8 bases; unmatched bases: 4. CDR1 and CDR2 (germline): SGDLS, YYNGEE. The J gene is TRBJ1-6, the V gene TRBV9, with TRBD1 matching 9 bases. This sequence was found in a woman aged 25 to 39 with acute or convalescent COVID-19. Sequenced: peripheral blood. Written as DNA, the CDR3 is TGTGCCAGCAGCTGGGACAGGGCGGATTCACCCCTCCACTTT. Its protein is CASSWDRADSPLHF.